This TCR beta chain originates from a study of cytomegalovirus exposure and HLA in healthy donors. The assay was immunoSEQ multiplex PCR, and TCRdb's table has in-frame clones only and misses some. This table holds around 150,000 clones, 88% found once. The material sequenced was PBMCs. The clonotype originates from a man between 18 and 29 years old in good health and CMV-seronegative.

DNA for the CDR3: TGTGCCAGCAGCTTAGTAGGAGGGGGCGGGATTGAAGCTTTCTTT. Translating it yields CASSLVGGGGIEAFF. The chain has TRBV7-8 and TRBJ1-1; TRBD1 aligns across 7 bases. Per germline, CDR1 SGHVS and CDR2 FQNEAQ. CDR3 length equals 15 residues. J lost 7 bases, V lost 1 base, and 9 bases had no gene match.